These 3 T cell receptor beta chains share one sample of origin, sequenced in a study of OX40 agonist ivuxolimab in advanced cancers. The data were produced by immunoSEQ multiplex PCR, yet TCRdb's version contains in-frame clones alone and is incomplete. The table records 65,000 to 95,000 clones, over 75% of them present only once. Sequenced material: CD4+ or CD8+ T cells sorted from blood, taken in a trial of the OX40 agonist ivuxolimab. All receptors derive from an adult with an advanced solid tumor such as melanoma, head and neck, liver or kidney cancer.

The rearrangement joins TRBV6-1 to TRBJ2-3, with D possibly being TRBD1 or TRBD2 (6 bases each). The CDR3 is 14 amino acids. The ends were cut back, 4 bases at V and 3 bases at J, with 11 bases in the middle. Germline values: CDR1 MNHNS, CDR2 SASEGT. CDR3 region: CASSAQGRTDTQYF. Written as DNA, the CDR3 is TGTGCCAGCAGTGCGCAGGGGAGGACAGATACGCAGTATTTT.

The genes are TRBV7-3 and TRBJ2-1, with 11 bases matching TRBD2. Germline V gene lookup returns CDR1 SGHTA and CDR2 FQGTGA. The length of the CDR3 is 15 residues. V was clipped by 0 bases and J by 6 bases; unmatched bases: 1. The CDR3 DNA follows: TGTGCCAGCAGCTTAACAACTAGCGGGAGCAATGAGCAGTTCTTC. Encoded protein: CASSLTTSGSNEQFF.

The V and J genes are TRBV30 and TRBJ1-1; 9 nucleotides agree with TRBD1. Germline V CDR1 and CDR2: GTSNPN, SVGIG (reference sequence). The junction had 13 bases not matched to a gene; V was cut back by 4 bases and J by 4 bases. CDR3 length equals 16 residues. The CDR3 region has the DNA TGTGCCTGGACCACCGGGACAGGGTTTCTTAGCACTGAAGCTTTCTTT. This translates into CAWTTGTGFLSTEAFF.